These 24 T cell receptor beta chains share one sample of origin, sequenced in a study of early T cells in non-severe SARS-CoV-2 infection. TCRdb processed the 5' RACE reads anew with MiXCR; each CDR3 protein has one entry. The sample yields more than 55,000 distinct CDR3 sequences, roughly an eighth seen once. Sample: whole blood. These receptors originate from an adult who was a healthcare worker with PCR-confirmed SARS-CoV-2 infection or an uninfected control (not recorded which).

This clonotype showed up just a few times. V gene TRBV9 combines with J gene TRBJ2-2, with D possibly TRBD2 on 7 matching bases. The CDR3 contains 15 residues. The germline V gene encodes CDR1 SGDLS and CDR2 YYNGEE. V gave up 2 bases and J gave up 2 bases, with 10 bases separating them. The chain's CDR3 is CASSVRGQNTGELFF. DNA for the CDR3: TGTGCCAGCAGCGTGCGGGGGCAAAACACCGGGGAGCTGTTTTTT.

This clonotype was seen just once. A read error may account for a junction end that differs from germline. The chain uses TRBV4-1 and TRBJ2-2; 8 bases fit TRBD2. The CDR3 is made up of 14 amino acids. Germline V lookup: CDR1 MGHRA, CDR2 YSYEKL. The CDR3 here is CVSSQARTSPELFF. CDR3 sequence (DNA): TGCGTCAGCAGCCAAGCCAGGACTAGCCCGGAGCTGTTTTTT.

The rearrangement links TRBV11-2 to TRBJ2-1; D is unclear. CDR3 length equals 11 residues. The V gene lost 5 bases and the J gene lost 8 bases, with 7 bases spanning the gap. Germline assignment: CDR1 SGHAT and CDR2 FQNNGV. This chain's CDR3 is CASSPIDEQFF. CDR3 DNA: TGTGCCAGCAGCCCGATCGATGAGCAGTTCTTC.

The CDR3 sequence: CASSLADRVERDTQYF. In DNA form, the CDR3 reads TGCGCCAGCAGCTTGGCCGACAGGGTGGAGAGAGATACGCAGTATTTT. J is TRBJ2-3 and V is TRBV5-1, with 7 bases that match TRBD1. CDR1 SGHRS and CDR2 YFSETQ come from the germline V gene. This CDR3 comprises 16 residues. V was clipped by 0 bases and J by 5 bases; unmatched bases: 9.

V usage is TRBV7-9 and J usage is TRBJ2-5, with 10 bases aligning to TRBD1. J lost 4 bases, V lost 4 bases, and 3 bases had no gene match. This CDR3 region has 14 residues. Germline CDR1 and CDR2: SEHNR and FQNEAQ (reference sequence). DNA for the CDR3: TGTGCCAGCAGCTCCGGACAGGGGGGAGAGACCCAGTACTTC. Its translation is CASSSGQGGETQYF.

This clonotype has ten or more counts. The gene calls are TRBV19 and TRBJ2-1, with 7 bases aligning to TRBD2. The germline gives CDR1 LNHDA, CDR2 SQIVND (reference sequence). V lost 4 bases, J lost 4 bases, and 1 base stayed unmatched. This CDR3 spans 13 amino acids. The CDR3 bases are TGTGCCAGTAGTAGGGGGGGATACAATGAGCAGTTCTTC. Its protein is CASSRGGYNEQFF.

A remark on this clonotype: This sequence may be a read error, since a much larger clone differs from it by one base. V gene TRBV4-1 combines with J gene TRBJ2-1; 10 bases agree with TRBD2. This CDR3 has 16 amino acids. Germline CDR1 reads MGHRA; CDR2 reads YSYEKL. The ends lost 1 base at V and 4 bases at J; junction bases unmatched: 4. CDR3 amino acids: CASSQVRTSGYNEQFF. The CDR3 nucleotides read TGCGCCAGCAGCCAAGTAAGGACTAGCGGATACAATGAGCAGTTCTTC.

In this sample, this clonotype turned up a few times. The rearrangement links TRBV5-1 to TRBJ2-5, with TRBD1 as a possible D gene (5 bases). Trimming stripped 1 base from V and 2 bases from J, with 12 bases between. CDR1 SGHRS and CDR2 YFSETQ come from the germline V gene. This CDR3 is built from 15 residues. The CDR3 sequence is CASSLQGPGQETQYF. The CDR3 DNA reads as TGCGCCAGCAGCTTGCAGGGCCCCGGACAAGAGACCCAGTACTTC. Combining the CDR3 with reference TRBV5-1 and TRBJ2-5 gives the whole variable domain KAGVTQTPRYLIKTRGQQVTLSCSPISGHRSVSWYQQTPGQGLQFLFEYFSETQRNKGNFPGRFSGRQFSNSRSEMNVSTLELGDSALYLCASSLQGPGQETQYFGPGTRLLVL.

This clonotype has ten or more counts. The chain combines TRBV5-6 with TRBJ1-6, with D perhaps TRBD1 (5 bases). The V end lost 0 bases, the J end lost 8 bases, and 15 bases lay between the germline ends. CDR1 and CDR2 (germline): SGHDT, YYEEEE. This CDR3 contains 16 residues. CDR3 in DNA: TGTGCCAGCAGCTTGGAGGTCGGGACGATGGATTCACCCCTCCACTTT. This encodes CASSLEVGTMDSPLHF.

This clonotype was recorded at least ten times. The chain couples TRBV11-2 to TRBJ2-5, with TRBD1 identical over 11 bases. Germline V gene sequence: CDR1 SGHAT, CDR2 FQNNGV. J lost 4 bases, V lost 7 bases, and 8 bases had no gene match. The CDR3 contains 15 residues. The CDR3 region has the DNA TGTGCCAGCAACCCTAGGACAGGGGGCAGAGAGACCCAGTACTTC. Protein sequence: CASNPRTGGRETQYF.

This clonotype was recorded at least ten times. The chain combines TRBV15 with TRBJ1-6, with 11 bases identical to TRBD1. This CDR3 has 15 residues. Germline V lookup: CDR1 LNHNV, CDR2 YYDKDF (reference sequence). Trimming at V came to 3 bases and at J to 9 bases, leaving 4 bases not matched to a gene. The CDR3 DNA follows: TGTGCCACCAGCAGCGCCGGGACAGGGGGTTCACCCCTCCACTTT. Its translation: CATSSAGTGGSPLHF. The whole variable domain, remainder taken from reference TRBV15 and TRBJ1-6, is DAMVIQNPRYQVTQFGKPVTLSCSQTLNHNVMYWYQQKSSQAPKLLFHYYDKDFNNEADTPDNFQSRRPNTSFCFLDIRSPGLGDTAMYLCATSSAGTGGSPLHFGNGTRLTVT.

This clonotype was recorded many times. The rearrangement links TRBV2 to TRBJ2-3; TRBD2 might be the D (6 bases). CDR1 SNHLY and CDR2 FYNNEI come from the germline V gene. The CDR3 contains 18 residues. V was shortened by 8 bases and J by 1 base, with 25 bases between the two germline ends. In nucleotides, the CDR3 is TGTGCCAGCTGTTGGTATGGCGGGGCGACGACCCGCACAGATACGCAGTATTTT. It is translated as CASCWYGGATTRTDTQYF. Full variable domain (outside the CDR3, taken from reference TRBV2 and TRBJ2-3): EPEVTQTPSHQVTQMGQEVILRCVPISNHLYFYWYRQILGQKVEFLVSFYNNEISEKSEIFDDQFSVERPDGSNFTLKIRSTKLEDSAMYFCASCWYGGATTRTDTQYFGPGTRLTVL.

This clonotype was recorded at least ten times. This chain uses TRBV10-3 with TRBJ2-7; the D call may be TRBD1 or TRBD2 (5 bases each). The CDR3 covers 12 residues. V was cut by 4 bases and J by 4 bases, with 8 bases left in between. From germline, CDR1 is ENHRY and CDR2 SYGVKD. DNA for the CDR3: TGTGCCATCAGTGGTGGGGGATACGAGCAGTACTTC. Its translation is CAISGGGYEQYF.

Ten or more counts support this clonotype. The chain joins TRBV5-1 to TRBJ2-3; D ambiguous. CDR1 and CDR2 (germline): SGHRS, YFSETQ. The length of the CDR3 is 16 residues. Trimming left V 0 bases short and J 3 bases short, with 14 bases between. The CDR3 coding sequence is TGCGCCAGCAGCTTGGGATCTCTAGGGCCTACAGATACGCAGTATTTT. Amino acids: CASSLGSLGPTDTQYF. Filled out from reference TRBV5-1 and TRBJ2-3, the complete variable domain reads KAGVTQTPRYLIKTRGQQVTLSCSPISGHRSVSWYQQTPGQGLQFLFEYFSETQRNKGNFPGRFSGRQFSNSRSEMNVSTLELGDSALYLCASSLGSLGPTDTQYFGPGTRLTVL.

This clonotype came up many times. This chain connects TRBV2 to TRBJ2-5, with TRBD2 as a possible D gene (5 bases). V shed 1 base and J shed 9 bases, with 12 bases lying between them. Germline CDR1 reads SNHLY; CDR2 reads FYNNEI. The length of the CDR3 is 13 residues. The CDR3 spells CASSEDGVWAQYF. CDR3 nucleotides: TGTGCCAGCAGTGAAGACGGGGTATGGGCCCAGTACTTC.

The V call is TRBV28, the J call TRBJ2-7, with a possible D match to TRBD1 (6 bases). CDR3 length equals 15 residues. Germline assignment: CDR1 MDHEN and CDR2 SYDVKM. V lost 8 bases, J lost 0 bases, and 17 bases lay in between. CDR3 nucleotide sequence: TGTGCCAGCCTTCCGGGACAACAGAGCTCCTACGAGCAGTACTTC. This sequence encodes CASLPGQQSSYEQYF.

This clonotype came up a few times. The chain is built from TRBV11-3 and TRBJ2-1; 7 bases agree with TRBD1. The V and J ends lost 4 bases and 2 bases, in that order; junction bases with no gene match: 5. This CDR3 spans 15 amino acids. Per germline, CDR1 SGHNT and CDR2 YENEEA. As DNA, the CDR3 is TGTGCCAGCAGCTCCGGGACAGCCCCCTACAATGAGCAGTTCTTC. Encoded protein: CASSSGTAPYNEQFF.

This clonotype was counted a few times. The chain joins TRBV20-1 to TRBJ1-5; no definite D call. Germline V gene data show CDR1 as DFQATT and CDR2 as SNEGSKA (reference sequence). The CDR3 totals 14 residues. The V end lost 2 bases, the J end lost 0 bases, and 8 bases lay between the germline ends. CDR3 coding DNA: TGCAGTGCTAGACCCGGAGATAGCAATCAGCCCCAGCATTTT. It encodes CSARPGDSNQPQHF.

There are many counts of this clonotype. The J gene is TRBJ2-5, the V gene TRBV7-9; TRBD1 agrees at 7 bases. With 7 bases clipped from V and 0 bases from J, the junction kept 5 bases outside the gene matches. CDR3 length equals 14 residues. Germline-derived CDR1 and CDR2 are SEHNR and FQNEAQ (reference sequence). CDR3 coding DNA: TGTGCCAGCAAAATACAGGGGTACCAAGAGACCCAGTACTTC. Protein: CASKIQGYQETQYF.

The chain is built from TRBV7-9 and TRBJ2-7; TRBD1 matches 8 bases. The V segment lost 4 bases and the J segment 2 bases; nucleotides outside the gene matches: 10. This CDR3 spans 16 amino acids. The V gene's germline CDR1 is SEHNR and CDR2 FQNEAQ (reference sequence). The CDR3 sequence: CASSSRGPGVPYEQYF. The CDR3 region has the DNA TGTGCCAGCAGCTCCAGGGGGCCCGGCGTCCCCTACGAGCAGTACTTC.

This clonotype came up many times. The V call is TRBV12-3 or TRBV12-4, the J call TRBJ2-2; no clear D. V lost 2 bases and J lost 6, with 4 bases in between. This CDR3 comprises 12 residues. The CDR3 region has the DNA TGTGCCAGCAGTTTACCGGCCGGGGAGCTGTTTTTT. This encodes CASSLPAGELFF.

This clonotype was counted many times. V is TRBV20-1 and J is TRBJ2-1, with TRBD2 identical over 9 bases. After removal of 5 bases from V and 7 bases from J, the junction contained 12 bases not matched to a gene. The germline V gene encodes CDR1 DFQATT and CDR2 SNEGSKA (reference sequence). The CDR3 length is 15 residues. CDR3 DNA: TGCAGTGCTCCACCTATTAGCGGGAGATTAAATGAGCAGTTCTTC. Translated: CSAPPISGRLNEQFF.

The V and J genes are TRBV7-9 and TRBJ1-4; TRBD1 matches at 9 bases. This CDR3 is built from 14 residues. Germline CDR1 SEHNR, CDR2 FQNEAQ (reference sequence). The V segment lost 5 bases and the J segment 7 bases; nucleotides outside the gene matches: 5. CDR3 in amino acids: CASSRQGDSEKLFF. The CDR3 DNA follows: TGTGCCAGCAGCAGACAGGGGGATAGTGAAAAACTGTTTTTT.

This clonotype was counted only a few times. The chain links TRBV30 to TRBJ2-5; D call uncertain. CDR1 GTSNPN and CDR2 SVGIG come from the germline V gene (reference sequence). The ends were cut back, 6 bases at V and 5 bases at J, with 10 bases in the middle. The CDR3 is made up of 11 amino acids. CDR3 sequence: CACRTEETQYF. CDR3 DNA sequence: TGTGCCTGCCGGACGGAGGAGACCCAGTACTTC.